Included here is one T cell receptor (beta chain) sequence, with context. What it binds is not known. This entry comes from a study of vaccination effects on CD4 cells after COVID-19. Study details: Post-vaccine sample collection fell at a median of 72 days after the second dose. Study outcomes and limitations: Within healthy vaccinees, only 1 of 255 vaccine-induced clones displayed cross-reactivity with common cold coronaviruses.

ViraFEST assay sequencing came after antigen-specific CD4+ T cells were expanded with viral peptide pools. CD4+ T cell isolation took place after approximately ten days of culture. It was two doses of either the BNT162b2 or mRNA-1273 vaccine that participants received. According to the study, vaccine recipients showed no prior SARS-CoV-2 infection and negative nucleocapsid antibodies. PBMC cultures contained around 2 million cells per well, around 9.7 IU/ml IL-2 and roughly 9.4 ug/ml peptides. V gave up 4 bases and J gave up 1 base, with 11 bases separating them. Germline V gives CDR1 SGHTS, CDR2 YDEGEE. CDR3 size: 14 residues. Libraries were prepared by immunoSEQ multiplex PCR; TCRdb keeps only in-frame clonotypes and omits some of them. The repertoire has 25,000 to 35,000 clones, roughly four fifths of them found once; the top ten carry about 14%.

The chain links TRBV5-8 to TRBJ1-1; tentatively, D is TRBD1 (5 bases). The clonotype was recovered from a human donor who received a COVID-19 vaccine. This material consisted of CD4+ T cells from PBMCs cultured with HCoV-229E spike peptides, taken after COVID-19 vaccination. The CDR3 nucleotides read TGTGCCAGCAGCAAAACGGGGGGGAACACTGAAGCTTTCTTT. It yields the protein CASSKTGGNTEAFF.